The entry below gives a single TCR beta chain sequence along with its context. What it binds is unknown. The junction does not match germline at one end; this may be a read error. These data belong to a study of cytomegalovirus exposure and HLA in healthy donors. Study-wide points: Another analysis was done later, and it associated around 17,000 TCR beta sequences with HLA alleles at 0.05 false discovery rate. Previously analyzed data showed that most TCR beta V segments were productive at a frequency of about 87% or about 30%. Analysis was carried out at a later point, and it linked a missense DCLRE1C variant to TCR beta V- and J-gene trimming. As immune exposure information, only CMV serostatus was available.

Germline CDR1 reads SGHRS; CDR2 reads YFSETQ. The CDR3 extends over 17 amino acids. PCR employed 60 Vbeta and 13 Jbeta primers. The protocol was immunoSEQ multiplex PCR, while the TCRdb copy is restricted to in-frame clones and leaves out a portion. The sample lists around 130,000 clones; approximately 80% were seen once. The specimen sequenced was PBMCs. V is TRBV5-1 and J is TRBJ2-6; the match to TRBD1 covers 9 bases. This TCR derives from a woman between 18 and 29 years old in good health and CMV-seronegative. CDR3: CASSGGQGISGANGLTF. The CDR3 bases are TGCGCCAGCAGCGGCGGACAGGGGATCTCGGGGGCCAACGGCCTGACTTTC.